This TCR beta chain was captured in a study of shared clonotypes between healthy human individuals. Study-wide points: Clonotype sharing across several donors was observed for roughly 5% of naive CD4 clonotypes. Researchers found naive subsets generally carried larger estimated richness than memory subsets.

As to this clone: What it binds is not known.

Naive CD8 cells were CD45RO-negative, positively selected for CCR7, excluding terminally differentiated effector memory CD45RA+ cells. Every one of the donors was a Caucasian adult that lived in Nashville, Tennessee. Researchers ran the assay at a deep level. Only in-frame clones appear in the TCRdb table, and some are missing; sequencing was by immunoSEQ multiplex PCR. Of 660,000 or so clones detected, approximately 96% appear once; the ten largest clones hold 0.095% to 0.13%. Deletions cut 0 bases from V and 5 bases from J, with 19 bases between. The germline V gene encodes CDR1 LNHNV and CDR2 YYDKDF (reference sequence). The CDR3 totals 17 residues.

Material: naive CD8+ T cells sorted from blood. The rearrangement uses TRBV15 and TRBJ2-5; possibly TRBD2 for D (5 bases). This sequence originates from a woman aged 25 to 45 in good health. This CDR3 is CATSRDVGSGVWETQYF. CDR3 coding DNA: TGTGCCACCAGCAGAGATGTAGGGAGTGGAGTTTGGGAGACCCAGTACTTC.